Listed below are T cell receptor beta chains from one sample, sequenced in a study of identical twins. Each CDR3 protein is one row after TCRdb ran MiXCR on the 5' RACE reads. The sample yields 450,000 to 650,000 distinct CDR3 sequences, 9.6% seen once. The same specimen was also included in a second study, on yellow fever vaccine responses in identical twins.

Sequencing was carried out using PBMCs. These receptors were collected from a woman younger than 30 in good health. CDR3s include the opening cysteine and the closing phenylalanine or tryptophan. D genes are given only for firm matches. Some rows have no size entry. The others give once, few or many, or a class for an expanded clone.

CDR3 DNA: TGCGCCAGCAGTTGGGACCCCCGACAGGTTTCCCCGTACAATGAGCAGTTCTTC
CDR3 protein: CASSWDPRQVSPYNEQFF
V gene: TRBV5-1
D gene: -
J gene: TRBJ2-1
clone size: many
CDR3 length: 18

CDR3 DNA: TGTGCCAGCAGCTTAGTCCCCCGCCAAGCGAGAAACATTCAGTACTTC
CDR3 protein: CASSLVPRQARNIQYF
V gene: TRBV11-2
D gene: -
J gene: TRBJ2-4
clone size: few
CDR3 length: 16

CDR3 DNA: TGTGCCAGCAGACTAGTAGGTCGTTCCGAGCAGTACTTC
CDR3 protein: CASRLVGRSEQYF
V gene: TRBV12-3/TRBV12-4
D gene: -
J gene: TRBJ2-7
clone size: many
CDR3 length: 13

CDR3 DNA: TGTGCCAGCGCAGGACAGGGCTACAATGAGCAGTTCTTC
CDR3 protein: CASAGQGYNEQFF
V gene: TRBV27
D gene: TRBD1
J gene: TRBJ2-1
clone size: -
CDR3 length: 13

CDR3 DNA: TGTGCCAGCAGCTCTTCAGGACAGGGGACTTCTTTCTTT
CDR3 protein: CASSSSGQGTSFF
V gene: TRBV12-3/TRBV12-4
D gene: TRBD1
J gene: TRBJ1-1
clone size: few
CDR3 length: 13

CDR3 DNA: TGTGCCAGCAGTTACGGCCAGAAGAATTCACCCCTCCACTTT
CDR3 protein: CASSYGQKNSPLHF
V gene: TRBV6-5
D gene: -
J gene: TRBJ1-6
clone size: -
CDR3 length: 14

CDR3 DNA: TGTGCCAGCACGACAGACACCTCCTACGAGCAGTACTTC
CDR3 protein: CASTTDTSYEQYF
V gene: TRBV12-3/TRBV12-4
D gene: -
J gene: TRBJ2-7
clone size: -
CDR3 length: 13

CDR3 DNA: TGCGCCAGCAGCTTTTCAGACGGACAACAAGAGACCCAGTACTTC
CDR3 protein: CASSFSDGQQETQYF
V gene: TRBV5-1
D gene: -
J gene: TRBJ2-5
clone size: many
CDR3 length: 15

CDR3 DNA: TGTGCCAGCATAGGACAGGGAGTTAATCAGCCCCAGCATTTT
CDR3 protein: CASIGQGVNQPQHF
V gene: TRBV2
D gene: TRBD1
J gene: TRBJ1-5
clone size: -
CDR3 length: 14

CDR3 DNA: TGTGCCAGCCTCTCCCCGACAGACCAAGAGACCCAGTACTTC
CDR3 protein: CASLSPTDQETQYF
V gene: TRBV12-3/TRBV12-4
D gene: -
J gene: TRBJ2-5
clone size: many
CDR3 length: 14

CDR3 DNA: TGCAGTGCTTGTCTTAGCGGGGTCCGCCCAGATACGCAGTATTTT
CDR3 protein: CSACLSGVRPDTQYF
V gene: TRBV20-1
D gene: TRBD2
J gene: TRBJ2-3
clone size: many
CDR3 length: 15

CDR3 DNA: TGCGCCAGCAGCCCAGAAAGGGGGCGCGGTGGAGGGAACACTGAAGCTTTCTTT
CDR3 protein: CASSPERGRGGGNTEAFF
V gene: TRBV4-1
D gene: TRBD1
J gene: TRBJ1-1
clone size: many
CDR3 length: 18

CDR3 DNA: TGTGCCATGAGCTCCGGGACTACCTACAAGCAGTTCTTC
CDR3 protein: CAMSSGTTYKQFF
V gene: TRBV5-6
D gene: TRBD2
J gene: TRBJ2-1
clone size: -
CDR3 length: 13

CDR3 DNA: TGCGCCAGCAGCTTGGAGGTGGACACTGAAGCTTTCTTT
CDR3 protein: CASSLEVDTEAFF
V gene: TRBV5-1
D gene: -
J gene: TRBJ1-1
clone size: many
CDR3 length: 13